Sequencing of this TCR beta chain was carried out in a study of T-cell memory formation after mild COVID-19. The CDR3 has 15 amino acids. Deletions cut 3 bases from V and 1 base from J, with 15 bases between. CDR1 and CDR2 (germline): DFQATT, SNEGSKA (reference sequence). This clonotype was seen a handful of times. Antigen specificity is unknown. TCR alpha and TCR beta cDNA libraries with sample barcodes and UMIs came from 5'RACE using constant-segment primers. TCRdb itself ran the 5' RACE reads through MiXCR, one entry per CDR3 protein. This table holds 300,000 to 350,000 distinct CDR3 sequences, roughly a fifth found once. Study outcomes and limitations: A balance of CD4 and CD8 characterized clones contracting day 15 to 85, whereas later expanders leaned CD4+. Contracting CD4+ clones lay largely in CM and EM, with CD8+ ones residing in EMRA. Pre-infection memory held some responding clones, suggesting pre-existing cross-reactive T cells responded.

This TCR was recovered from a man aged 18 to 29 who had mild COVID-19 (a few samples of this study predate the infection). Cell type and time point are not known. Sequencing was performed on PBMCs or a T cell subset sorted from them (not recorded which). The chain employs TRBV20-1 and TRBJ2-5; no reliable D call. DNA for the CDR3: TGCAGTGCTAGGCCATGGAGTAGCCCCCAAGAGACCCAGTACTTC. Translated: CSARPWSSPQETQYF.